These 2 T cell receptor beta chains originate from one sample sequenced in a study of monozygotic twins with cystic fibrosis (dated by TCRdb to the early 2020s). The library was obtained by the immunoSEQ multiplex PCR assay. TCRdb mirrors the immuneACCESS table, restricted to in-frame sequences. Some clones are absent from its copies; in checked studies, under half trace to an unresolved V gene, and the reason for the others is unknown. This sample is represented by some 17,000 clones; 95% to 97% of them were singletons. Clones ranked in the top ten supply 0.6% to 0.7% of the sample. The sample taken for sequencing was blood. These receptors were collected from a girl aged 2-15 years with cystic fibrosis.

The sample holds one count of this clone. The chain links TRBV10-1 to TRBJ1-5, with 9 bases matching TRBD1. J lost 3 bases, V lost 5 bases, and 17 bases had no gene match. CDR3 length: 19 amino acids. Germline CDR1 WNHNN, CDR2 SYGVQD (reference sequence). The CDR3 spells CASSPQTEPGTGTNQPQHF. CDR3 DNA sequence: TGCGCCAGCAGTCCCCAGACAGAACCCGGGACAGGGACCAATCAGCCCCAGCATTTT.

The CDR3: CASSYSGWTEAFF. CDR3 in DNA: TGTGCCAGCAGTTATTCAGGGTGGACTGAAGCTTTCTTT. The chain combines TRBV6-5 with TRBJ1-1, with a weak D call TRBD1 (5 bases). CDR1 MNHEY and CDR2 SVGAGI come from the germline V gene. Trimming took off 3 bases at V and 5 bases at J, with 10 bases between the two ends. This CDR3 has 13 residues.